The T cell receptor beta chain under discussion was sequenced for a study of blood T cell repertoires in COVID-19. The repertoire was sequenced with immunoSEQ multiplex PCR; TCRdb's copy has only in-frame clones and lacks some. This sample has some 78,000 clones, with approximately 86% found just once. Germline CDR1 is SNHLY and CDR2 is FYNNEI. V was shortened by 10 bases and J by 1 base, with 7 bases between the two germline ends. This CDR3 is 12 amino acids long. Sequencing was performed on peripheral blood. The sequence was obtained from a man over 45 with active or convalescent COVID-19. The J gene is TRBJ2-2, the V gene TRBV2; D is perhaps TRBD2 (5 bases). CDR3 sequence reads: CATGLNTGELFF. The CDR3 nucleotides are TGTGCCACGGGATTGAACACCGGGGAGCTGTTTTTT.